The T cell receptor beta chain under discussion was sequenced for a study of post-analysis software for immune sequencing data. Study details: Relapsing-remitting, secondary progressive and progressive-relapsing courses of multiple sclerosis were included. Overall study results and limits: When patients were compared with controls, a handful of TRBV segments were more frequent, TRBV5-6, TRBV5-1 and TRBV20-1 among them. The normalized Chao1 diversity of multiple sclerosis patients was significantly lower than that of controls.

Between the trimmed V and J ends, which lost 0 bases and 0 bases, there was a span of 12 bases. The CDR3 has 17 amino acids. Germline CDR1 is LNHNV and CDR2 is YYDKDF (reference sequence). Unique molecular identifiers were carried by the TCR beta cDNA libraries. TCRdb reanalysed the PCR reads using MiXCR and keeps one entry per CDR3 protein. The data show approximately 730,000 distinct CDR3 sequences, 35% to 55% seen once. This clonotype turned up a few times. Antigen unknown. This clonotype originated in a girl aged 5 to 17 with multiple sclerosis. The chain links TRBV15 to TRBJ2-4; D possibly uses TRBD1 or TRBD2 (5 bases each). The sample was blood. CDR3 coding DNA: TGTGCCACCAGCAGAGATCGGGGCGACCAAGCCAAAAACATTCAGTACTTC. This translates into CATSRDRGDQAKNIQYF.